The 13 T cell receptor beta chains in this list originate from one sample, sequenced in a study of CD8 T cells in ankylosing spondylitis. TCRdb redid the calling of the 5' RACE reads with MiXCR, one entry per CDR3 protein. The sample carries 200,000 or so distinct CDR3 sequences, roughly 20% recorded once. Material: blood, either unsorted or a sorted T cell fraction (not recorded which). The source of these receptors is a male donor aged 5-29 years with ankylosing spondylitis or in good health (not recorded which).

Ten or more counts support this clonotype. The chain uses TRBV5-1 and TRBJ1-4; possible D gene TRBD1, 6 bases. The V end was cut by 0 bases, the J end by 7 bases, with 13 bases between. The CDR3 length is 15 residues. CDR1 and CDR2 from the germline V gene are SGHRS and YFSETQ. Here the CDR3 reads CASSLAARGSEKLFF. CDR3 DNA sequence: TGCGCCAGCAGCTTGGCAGCCAGGGGAAGTGAAAAACTGTTTTTT.

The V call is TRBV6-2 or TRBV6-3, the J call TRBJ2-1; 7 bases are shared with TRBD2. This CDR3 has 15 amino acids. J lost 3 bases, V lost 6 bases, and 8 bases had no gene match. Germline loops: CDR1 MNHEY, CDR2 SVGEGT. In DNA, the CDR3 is TGTGCCAGCAGGCCAGCGACTAGCTTCTACAATGAGCAGTTCTTC. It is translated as CASRPATSFYNEQFF.

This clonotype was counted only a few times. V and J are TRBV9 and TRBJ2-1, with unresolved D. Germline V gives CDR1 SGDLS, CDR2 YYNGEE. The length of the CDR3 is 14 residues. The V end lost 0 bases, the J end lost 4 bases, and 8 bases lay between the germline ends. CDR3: CASSVGSGYNEQFF. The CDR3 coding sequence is TGTGCCAGCAGCGTAGGAAGTGGATACAATGAGCAGTTCTTC.

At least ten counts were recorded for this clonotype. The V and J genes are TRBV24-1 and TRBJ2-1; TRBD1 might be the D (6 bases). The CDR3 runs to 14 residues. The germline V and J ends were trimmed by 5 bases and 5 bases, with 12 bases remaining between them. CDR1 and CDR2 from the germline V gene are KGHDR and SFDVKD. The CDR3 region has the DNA TGTGCCACCAGTGCGCCAGGGGCGAACAATGAGCAGTTCTTC. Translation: CATSAPGANNEQFF.

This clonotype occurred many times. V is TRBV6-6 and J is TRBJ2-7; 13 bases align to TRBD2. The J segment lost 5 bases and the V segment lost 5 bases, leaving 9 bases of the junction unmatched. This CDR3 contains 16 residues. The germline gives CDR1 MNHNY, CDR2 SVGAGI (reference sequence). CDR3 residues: CASSGPGLAGKHEQYF. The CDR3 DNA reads TGTGCCAGCAGTGGTCCGGGACTAGCGGGAAAGCACGAGCAGTACTTC.

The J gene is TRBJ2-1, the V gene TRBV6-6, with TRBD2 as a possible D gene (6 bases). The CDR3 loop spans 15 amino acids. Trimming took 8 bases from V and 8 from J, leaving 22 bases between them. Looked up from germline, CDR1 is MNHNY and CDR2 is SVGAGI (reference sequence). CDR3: CASEDTGLQDDEQFF. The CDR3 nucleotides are TGTGCCAGCGAAGACACGGGACTCCAGGATGATGAGCAGTTCTTC.

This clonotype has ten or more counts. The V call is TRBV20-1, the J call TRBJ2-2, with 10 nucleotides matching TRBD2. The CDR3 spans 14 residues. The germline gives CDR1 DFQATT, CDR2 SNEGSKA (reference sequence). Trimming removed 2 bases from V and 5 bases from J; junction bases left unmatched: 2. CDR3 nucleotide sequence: TGCAGTGCTAGATTGACTAGCGGGACCGGGGAGCTGTTTTTT. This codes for CSARLTSGTGELFF.

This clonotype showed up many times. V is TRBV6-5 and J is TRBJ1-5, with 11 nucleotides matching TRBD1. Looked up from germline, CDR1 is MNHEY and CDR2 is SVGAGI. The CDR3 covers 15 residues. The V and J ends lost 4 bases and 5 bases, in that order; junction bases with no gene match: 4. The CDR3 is CASSSRTGGDQPQHF. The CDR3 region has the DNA TGTGCCAGCAGTTCTCGGACAGGGGGCGATCAGCCCCAGCATTTT.

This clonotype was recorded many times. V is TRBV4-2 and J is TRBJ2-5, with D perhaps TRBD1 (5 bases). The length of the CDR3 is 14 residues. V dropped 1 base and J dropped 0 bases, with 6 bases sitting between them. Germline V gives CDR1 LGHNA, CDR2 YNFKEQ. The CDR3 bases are TGTGCCAGCAGCCAAGCAGGGTACCAAGAGACCCAGTACTTC. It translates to CASSQAGYQETQYF.

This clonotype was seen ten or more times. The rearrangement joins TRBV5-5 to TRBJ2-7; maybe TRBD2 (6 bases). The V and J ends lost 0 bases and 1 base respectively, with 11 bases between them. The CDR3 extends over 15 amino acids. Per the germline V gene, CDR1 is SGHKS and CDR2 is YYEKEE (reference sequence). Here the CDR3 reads CASSLAGRESYEQYF. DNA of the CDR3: TGTGCCAGCAGCTTGGCGGGCCGGGAGTCCTACGAGCAGTACTTC.

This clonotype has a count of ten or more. The CDR3 sequence is CASSLGDVAEAFF. DNA of the CDR3: TGTGCCAGCAGCCTCGGGGACGTGGCGGAAGCTTTCTTT. The chain recombines TRBV12-3 or TRBV12-4 with TRBJ1-1; tentative D call: TRBD1 (5 bases). The CDR3 length is 13 residues. Trimming removed 6 bases at V and 8 bases at J, with 16 bases between.

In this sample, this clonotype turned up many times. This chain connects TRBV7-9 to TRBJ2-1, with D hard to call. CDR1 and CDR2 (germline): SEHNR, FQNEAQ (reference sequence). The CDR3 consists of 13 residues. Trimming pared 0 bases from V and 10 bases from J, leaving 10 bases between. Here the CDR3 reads CASSLASRPEQFF. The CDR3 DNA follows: TGTGCCAGCAGCTTAGCGTCTCGTCCCGAGCAGTTCTTC.

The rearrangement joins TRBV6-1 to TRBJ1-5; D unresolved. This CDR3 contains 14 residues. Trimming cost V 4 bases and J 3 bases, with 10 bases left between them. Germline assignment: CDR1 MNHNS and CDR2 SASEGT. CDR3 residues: CASSVGLLNQPQHF. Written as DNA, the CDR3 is TGTGCCAGCAGTGTCGGACTGCTCAATCAGCCCCAGCATTTT.